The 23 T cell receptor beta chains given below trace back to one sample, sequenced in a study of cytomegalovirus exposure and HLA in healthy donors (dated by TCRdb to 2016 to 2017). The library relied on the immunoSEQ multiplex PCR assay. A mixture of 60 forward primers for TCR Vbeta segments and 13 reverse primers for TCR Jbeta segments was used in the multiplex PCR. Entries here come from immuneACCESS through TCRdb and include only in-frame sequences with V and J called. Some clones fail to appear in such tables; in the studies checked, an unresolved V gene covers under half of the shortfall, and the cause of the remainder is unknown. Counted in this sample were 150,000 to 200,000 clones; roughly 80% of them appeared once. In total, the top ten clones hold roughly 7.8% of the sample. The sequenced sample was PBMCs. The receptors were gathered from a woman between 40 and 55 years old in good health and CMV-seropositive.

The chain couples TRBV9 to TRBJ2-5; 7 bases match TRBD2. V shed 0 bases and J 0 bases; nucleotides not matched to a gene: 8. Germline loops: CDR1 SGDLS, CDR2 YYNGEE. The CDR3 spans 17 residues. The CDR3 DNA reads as TGTGCCAGCAGCGTAGGGGGGGGTGTGGGGAACCAAGAGACCCAGTACTTC. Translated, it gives CASSVGGGVGNQETQYF.

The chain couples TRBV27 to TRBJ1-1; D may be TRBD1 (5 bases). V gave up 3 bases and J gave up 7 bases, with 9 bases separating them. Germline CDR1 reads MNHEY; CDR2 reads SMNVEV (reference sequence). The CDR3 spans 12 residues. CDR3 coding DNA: TGTGCCAGCAGTTTTTGGGGGGATGAAGCTTTCTTT. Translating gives CASSFWGDEAFF.

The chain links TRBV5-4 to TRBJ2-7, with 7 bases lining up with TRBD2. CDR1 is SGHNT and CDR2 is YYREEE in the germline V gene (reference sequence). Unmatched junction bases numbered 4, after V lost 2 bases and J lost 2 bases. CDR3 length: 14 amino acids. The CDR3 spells CASSFGEGPYEQYF. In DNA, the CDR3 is TGTGCCAGCAGCTTCGGGGAGGGCCCCTACGAGCAGTACTTC.

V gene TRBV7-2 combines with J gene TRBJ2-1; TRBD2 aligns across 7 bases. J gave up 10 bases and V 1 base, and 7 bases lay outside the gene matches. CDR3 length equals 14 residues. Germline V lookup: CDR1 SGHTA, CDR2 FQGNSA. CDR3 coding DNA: TGTGCCAGCAGCTTAGATGCCGGGAGGAACGAGCAGTTCTTC. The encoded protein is CASSLDAGRNEQFF.

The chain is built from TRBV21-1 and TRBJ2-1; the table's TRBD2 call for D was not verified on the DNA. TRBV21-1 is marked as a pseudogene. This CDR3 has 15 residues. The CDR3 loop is CASTRTSGRFNEQFF. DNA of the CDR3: TGTGCCAGCACCCGGACTAGCGGGAGGTTCAATGAGCAGTTCTTC.

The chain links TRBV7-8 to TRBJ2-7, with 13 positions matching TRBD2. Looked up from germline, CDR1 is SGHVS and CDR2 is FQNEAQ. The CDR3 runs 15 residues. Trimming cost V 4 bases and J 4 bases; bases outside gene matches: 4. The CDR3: CASSSGLAGVYEQYF. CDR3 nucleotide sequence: TGTGCCAGCAGCTCCGGACTAGCGGGAGTTTACGAGCAGTACTTC.

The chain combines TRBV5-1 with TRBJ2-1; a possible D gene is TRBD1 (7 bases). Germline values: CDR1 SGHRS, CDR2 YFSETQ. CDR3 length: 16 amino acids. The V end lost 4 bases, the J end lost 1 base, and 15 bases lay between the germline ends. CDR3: CASSTDQGGSYNEQFF. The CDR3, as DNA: TGCGCCAGCAGCACGGATCAGGGGGGTTCCTACAATGAGCAGTTCTTC. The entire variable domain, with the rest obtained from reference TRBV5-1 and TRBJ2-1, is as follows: KAGVTQTPRYLIKTRGQQVTLSCSPISGHRSVSWYQQTPGQGLQFLFEYFSETQRNKGNFPGRFSGRQFSNSRSEMNVSTLELGDSALYLCASSTDQGGSYNEQFFGPGTRLTVL.

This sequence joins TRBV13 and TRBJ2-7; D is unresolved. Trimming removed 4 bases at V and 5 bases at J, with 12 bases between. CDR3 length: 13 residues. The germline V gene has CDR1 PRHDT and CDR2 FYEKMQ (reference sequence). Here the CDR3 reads CASSSTANHEQYF. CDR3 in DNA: TGTGCCAGCAGCTCTACCGCCAACCACGAGCAGTACTTC.

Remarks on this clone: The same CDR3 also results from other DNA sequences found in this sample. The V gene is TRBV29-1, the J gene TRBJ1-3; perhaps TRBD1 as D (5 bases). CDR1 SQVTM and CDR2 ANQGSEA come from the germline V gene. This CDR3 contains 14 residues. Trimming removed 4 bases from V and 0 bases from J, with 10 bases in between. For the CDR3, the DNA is TGCAGCGTTGTTATCACAGGCTCTGGAAACACCATATATTTT. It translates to CSVVITGSGNTIYF.

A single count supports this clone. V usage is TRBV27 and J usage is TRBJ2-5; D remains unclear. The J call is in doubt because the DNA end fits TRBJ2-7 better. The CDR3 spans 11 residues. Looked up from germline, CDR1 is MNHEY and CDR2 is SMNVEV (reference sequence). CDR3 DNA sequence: TGTGCCAGCAGCCTGGGCGACGAGCAGTACTTC. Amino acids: CASSLGDEQYF.

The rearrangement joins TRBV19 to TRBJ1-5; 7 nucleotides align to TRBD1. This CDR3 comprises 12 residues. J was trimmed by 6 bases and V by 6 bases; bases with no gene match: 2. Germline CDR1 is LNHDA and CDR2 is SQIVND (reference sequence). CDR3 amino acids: CASRQGSQPQHF. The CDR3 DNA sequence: TGTGCCAGTAGACAGGGGAGTCAGCCCCAGCATTTT. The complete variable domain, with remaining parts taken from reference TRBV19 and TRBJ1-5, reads DGGITQSPKYLFRKEGQNVTLSCEQNLNHDAMYWYRQDPGQGLRLIYYSQIVNDFQKGDIAEGYSVSREKKESFPLTVTSAQKNPTAFYLCASRQGSQPQHFGDGTRLSIL.

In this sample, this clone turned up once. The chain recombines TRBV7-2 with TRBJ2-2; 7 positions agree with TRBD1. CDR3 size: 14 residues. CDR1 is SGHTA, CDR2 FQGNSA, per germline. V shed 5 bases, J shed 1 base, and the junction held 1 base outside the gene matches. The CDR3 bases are TGTGCCAGCAGCCGACAGGGGAACACCGGGGAGCTGTTTTTT. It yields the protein CASSRQGNTGELFF. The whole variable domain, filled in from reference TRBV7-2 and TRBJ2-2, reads GAGVSQSPSNKVTEKGKDVELRCDPISGHTALYWYRQSLGQGLEFLIYFQGNSAPDKSGLPSDRFSAERTGGSVSTLTIQRTQQEDSAVYLCASSRQGNTGELFFGEGSRLTVL.

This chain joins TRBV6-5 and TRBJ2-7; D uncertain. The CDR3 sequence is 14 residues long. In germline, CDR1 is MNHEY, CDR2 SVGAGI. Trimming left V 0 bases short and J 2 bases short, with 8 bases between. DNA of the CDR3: TGTGCCAGCAGTTACTCGACTTCAACCTACGAGCAGTACTTC. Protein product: CASSYSTSTYEQYF.

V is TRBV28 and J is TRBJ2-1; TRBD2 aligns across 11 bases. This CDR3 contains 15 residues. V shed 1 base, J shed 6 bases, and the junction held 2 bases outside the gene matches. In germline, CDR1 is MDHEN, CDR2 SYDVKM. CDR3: CASSLYTSGSNEQFF. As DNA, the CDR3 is TGTGCCAGCAGTTTATACACTAGCGGGAGCAATGAGCAGTTCTTC.

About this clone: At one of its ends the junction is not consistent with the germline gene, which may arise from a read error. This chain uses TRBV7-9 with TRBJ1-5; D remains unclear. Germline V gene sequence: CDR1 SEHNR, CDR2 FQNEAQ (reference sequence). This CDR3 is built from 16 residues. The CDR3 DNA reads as TGTACCAGCAGCGACGGACTGGGCGGAAGCAATCAGCCCCAGCATTTT. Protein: CTSSDGLGGSNQPQHF.

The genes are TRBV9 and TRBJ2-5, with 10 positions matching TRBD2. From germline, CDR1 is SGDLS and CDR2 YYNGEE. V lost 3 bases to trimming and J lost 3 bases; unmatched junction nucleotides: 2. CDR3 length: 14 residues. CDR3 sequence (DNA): TGTGCCAGCAGCGCCGGACTAGCGGAAGAGACCCAGTACTTC. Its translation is CASSAGLAEETQYF.

For the CDR3, the DNA is TGCGCCAGCAGCTCCTCCCCAGGGGCTCCTAAAGCTTTCTTT. Translating it yields CASSSSPGAPKAFF. The chain is built from TRBV5-1 and TRBJ1-1, with D tentatively TRBD1 (6 bases). The CDR3 is 14 amino acids. Germline-derived CDR1 and CDR2 are SGHRS and YFSETQ. V was pared by 3 bases and J by 9 bases, with 18 bases between.

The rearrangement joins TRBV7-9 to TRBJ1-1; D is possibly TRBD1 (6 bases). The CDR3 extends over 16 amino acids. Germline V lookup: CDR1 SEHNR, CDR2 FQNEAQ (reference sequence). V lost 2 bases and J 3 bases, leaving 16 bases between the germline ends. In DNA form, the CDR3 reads TGTGCCAGCAGCTTACCCGAGGGACAATGGGACACTGAAGCTTTCTTT. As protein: CASSLPEGQWDTEAFF.

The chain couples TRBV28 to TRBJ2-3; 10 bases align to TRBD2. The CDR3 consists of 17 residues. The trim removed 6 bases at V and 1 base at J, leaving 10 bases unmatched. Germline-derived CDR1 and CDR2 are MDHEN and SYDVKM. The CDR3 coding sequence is TGTGCCAGCAGGCGCGACCTAGCGGGAGAGGGCACAGATACGCAGTATTTT. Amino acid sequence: CASRRDLAGEGTDTQYF.

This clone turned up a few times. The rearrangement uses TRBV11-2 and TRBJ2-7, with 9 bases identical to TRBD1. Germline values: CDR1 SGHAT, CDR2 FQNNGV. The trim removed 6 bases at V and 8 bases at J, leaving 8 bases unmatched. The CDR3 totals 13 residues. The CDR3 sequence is CASRDRGLSQQYF. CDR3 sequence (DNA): TGTGCCAGCAGGGACAGGGGATTGAGTCAGCAGTACTTC.

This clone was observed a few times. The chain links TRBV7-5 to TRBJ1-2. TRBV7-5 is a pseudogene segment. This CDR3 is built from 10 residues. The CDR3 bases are TGTGCTTCCCCTGAAGAGGGCTACACCTTC. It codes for CASPEEGYTF.

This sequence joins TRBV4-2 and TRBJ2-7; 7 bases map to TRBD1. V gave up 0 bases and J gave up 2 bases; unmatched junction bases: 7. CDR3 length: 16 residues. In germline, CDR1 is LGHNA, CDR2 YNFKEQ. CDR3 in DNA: TGTGCCAGCAGCCAAGATTCCGGGACAGTTGCCTACGAGCAGTACTTC. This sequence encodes CASSQDSGTVAYEQYF.

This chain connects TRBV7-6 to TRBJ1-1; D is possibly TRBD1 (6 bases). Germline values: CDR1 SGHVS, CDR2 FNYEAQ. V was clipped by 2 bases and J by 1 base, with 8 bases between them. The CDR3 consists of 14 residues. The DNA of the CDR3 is TGTGCCAGCAGCTTAACGACAGGGAACACTGAAGCTTTCTTT. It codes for CASSLTTGNTEAFF.